This T cell receptor (beta chain) was identified in a study of blood T cell repertoires in COVID-19. Study at large: The United States, Italy and Spain supplied acute and convalescent COVID-19 samples. From T cells, B-cell-depleted T cells, or PBMCs came the material, which was cDNA or gDNA.

V lost 6 bases and J lost 5, with 8 bases in between. Germline lookup yields CDR1 MNHEY and CDR2 SVGEGT. CDR3 length: 12 amino acids. Original data processing: How many nucleated cells were present was estimated from reference gene primer amplification. The data were produced by immunoSEQ multiplex PCR, yet TCRdb's version contains in-frame clones alone and is incomplete. Clonal size and the V and J genes are those of that table, whereas D and trimming came from the DNA. The sample lists around 68,000 clones, roughly 80% occurring once. This chain connects TRBV6-2 or TRBV6-3 to TRBJ2-1; D is ambiguous. Sequenced: peripheral blood. The clonotype was recovered from a woman aged 50 to 65 with acute or convalescent COVID-19. The CDR3 sequence is CASSSRDNEQFF. In DNA, the CDR3 is TGTGCCAGCAGCAGTAGAGACAATGAGCAGTTCTTC.